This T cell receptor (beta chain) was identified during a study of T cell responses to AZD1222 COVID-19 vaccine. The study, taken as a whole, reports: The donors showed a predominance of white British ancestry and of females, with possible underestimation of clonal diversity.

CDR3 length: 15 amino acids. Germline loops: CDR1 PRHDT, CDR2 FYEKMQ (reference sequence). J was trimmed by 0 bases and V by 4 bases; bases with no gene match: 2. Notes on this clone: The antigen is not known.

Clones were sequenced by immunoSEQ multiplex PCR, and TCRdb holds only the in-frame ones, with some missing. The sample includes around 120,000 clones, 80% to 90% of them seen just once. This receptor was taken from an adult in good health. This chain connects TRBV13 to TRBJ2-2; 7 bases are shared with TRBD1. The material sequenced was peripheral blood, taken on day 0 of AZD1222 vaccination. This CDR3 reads CASSWDSANTGELFF. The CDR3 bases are TGTGCCAGCAGCTGGGACAGCGCGAACACCGGGGAGCTGTTTTTT.